Listed below are T cell receptor beta chains from one sample, sequenced in a study of OX40 agonist ivuxolimab in advanced cancers. Using immunoSEQ multiplex PCR, the repertoire was profiled, and TCRdb retains in-frame clones only, with some absent. The profile covers around 64,000 clones, with approximately 90% appearing a single time and approximately 8% taken by the ten largest. Sequences were derived from CD4+ or CD8+ T cells sorted from blood, sampled in a trial of the OX40 agonist ivuxolimab. The receptor set was obtained from an adult with an advanced solid tumor such as melanoma, head and neck, liver or kidney cancer. Both conserved end residues are part of each CDR3. Each record gives: D gene, clone size, J gene, V gene, CDR3 DNA, CDR3 protein. The D gene is left open where the match is weak. Clone size appears in some rows only: once, few, many, or a class for an expanded clone.

D gene: .
clone size: .
J gene: TRBJ2-1
V gene: TRBV21-1
CDR3 DNA: TGTGCCAGCAGAGACTGGGAGCAGTTCTTC
CDR3 protein: CASRDWEQFF

D gene: .
clone size: .
J gene: TRBJ2-2
V gene: TRBV12-5
CDR3 DNA: TGTGCTAGTGGTTTGGCGGGGGCGAACACCGGGGAGCTGTTTTTT
CDR3 protein: CASGLAGANTGELFF

D gene: TRBD1
clone size: few
J gene: TRBJ1-1
V gene: TRBV9
CDR3 DNA: TGTGCCAGCAGCGCATCTGGACAGGGCGGAACTGAAGCTTTCTTT
CDR3 protein: CASSASGQGGTEAFF

D gene: TRBD1
clone size: .
J gene: TRBJ2-7
V gene: TRBV4-1
CDR3 DNA: TGCGCCAGCAGCCAAGTCAGTCCAACAGTCGGGACAGACCCCTACGAGCAGTACTTC
CDR3 protein: CASSQVSPTVGTDPYEQYF

D gene: .
clone size: .
J gene: TRBJ2-7
V gene: TRBV13
CDR3 DNA: TGTGCCAGCAGCTTAGGCTGGGAGACAGCCTACGAGCAGTACTTC
CDR3 protein: CASSLGWETAYEQYF

D gene: TRBD1
clone size: .
J gene: TRBJ1-2
V gene: TRBV27
CDR3 DNA: TGTGCCAGCAGTTTAAGTCTGGCAGGGGGTGGCTACACCTTC
CDR3 protein: CASSLSLAGGGYTF

D gene: TRBD1
clone size: .
J gene: TRBJ2-6
V gene: TRBV2
CDR3 DNA: TGTGCCAGCAGGGAATTGGGACAGGGGGCGGAAGGGGCCAACGTTCTGACTTTC
CDR3 protein: CASRELGQGAEGANVLTF

D gene: .
clone size: .
J gene: TRBJ2-3
V gene: TRBV9
CDR3 DNA: TGTGCCAGCAGCGCCGGGGGAGAAACAGATACGCAGTATTTT
CDR3 protein: CASSAGGETDTQYF

D gene: .
clone size: .
J gene: TRBJ2-3
V gene: TRBV10-3
CDR3 DNA: TGTGCCATCAGGGGAAAACCGGGGGAGTCAGCGGATACGCAGTATTTT
CDR3 protein: CAIRGKPGESADTQYF

D gene: TRBD1
clone size: .
J gene: TRBJ1-1
V gene: TRBV30
CDR3 DNA: TGTGCCTGGACCTGGACAGGTAACGCTGAAGCTTTCTTT
CDR3 protein: CAWTWTGNAEAFF

D gene: .
clone size: .
J gene: TRBJ2-2
V gene: TRBV9
CDR3 DNA: TGTGCCAGCAGCGCTAGTGGGGGTTCCGGGGAGCTGTTTTTT
CDR3 protein: CASSASGGSGELFF

D gene: .
clone size: .
J gene: TRBJ1-1
V gene: TRBV6-6
CDR3 DNA: TGTGCCAGCAGCACGACAGTGAACACTGAAGCTTTCTTT
CDR3 protein: CASSTTVNTEAFF

D gene: .
clone size: .
J gene: TRBJ1-5
V gene: TRBV7-9
CDR3 DNA: TGTGCCAGCAGCTTAGGAGGGGGCAATCAGCCCCAGCATTTT
CDR3 protein: CASSLGGGNQPQHF

D gene: .
clone size: once
J gene: TRBJ2-3
V gene: TRBV21-1
CDR3 DNA: TGTGCCAGCAGCAAAGGGGCGCTAGCGGGGGGGGGCACAGATACGCAGTATTTT
CDR3 protein: CASSKGALAGGGTDTQYF

D gene: TRBD1
clone size: .
J gene: TRBJ1-1
V gene: TRBV6-5
CDR3 DNA: TGTGCCAGCAGTTACCTGTTAGGGGGCGACGCTTTCTTT
CDR3 protein: CASSYLLGGDAFF

D gene: .
clone size: .
J gene: TRBJ2-7
V gene: TRBV4-1
CDR3 DNA: TGCGCCAGCAGCTCGAGATCCCAGTTGGGGGTCGTTTCCTACGAGCAGTACTTC
CDR3 protein: CASSSRSQLGVVSYEQYF

D gene: TRBD1
clone size: .
J gene: TRBJ2-1
V gene: TRBV5-1
CDR3 DNA: TGCGCCAGCAGCCAAGCCGGGACAGGCTCCTACAATGAGCAGTTCTTC
CDR3 protein: CASSQAGTGSYNEQFF

D gene: .
clone size: .
J gene: TRBJ1-6
V gene: TRBV15
CDR3 DNA: TGTGCCACCGGTAATCGAGGGGACTTCCAATCCGACCTTAATTCACCCCTCCACTTT
CDR3 protein: CATGNRGDFQSDLNSPLHF

D gene: TRBD1
clone size: .
J gene: TRBJ2-7
V gene: TRBV9
CDR3 DNA: TGTGCCAGCAGCGTAGGGACAGGGGCTTACGAGCAGTACTTC
CDR3 protein: CASSVGTGAYEQYF

D gene: .
clone size: .
J gene: TRBJ1-3
V gene: TRBV4-2
CDR3 DNA: TGTGCCAGCAGCCAAGGTCCCGTGGGCCGGCGAGATGGAAACACCATATATTTT
CDR3 protein: CASSQGPVGRRDGNTIYF

D gene: .
clone size: .
J gene: TRBJ2-7
V gene: TRBV5-1
CDR3 DNA: TGCGCCAGCAGTAATGGGGGGCTCACCTCCTACGAGCAGTACTTC
CDR3 protein: CASSNGGLTSYEQYF

D gene: .
clone size: .
J gene: TRBJ1-1
V gene: TRBV25-1
CDR3 DNA: TGTGCCAGCAGTCCTCGAGGGGGTATGAACACTGAAGCTTTCTTT
CDR3 protein: CASSPRGGMNTEAFF

D gene: TRBD2
clone size: .
J gene: TRBJ2-1
V gene: TRBV19
CDR3 DNA: TGTGCCAGTAGTATGGGGGAGGGCTACAATGAGCAGTTCTTC
CDR3 protein: CASSMGEGYNEQFF

D gene: TRBD2
clone size: .
J gene: TRBJ2-1
V gene: TRBV10-3
CDR3 DNA: TGTGCCATCAGTGAGTCTAGAGCGGGGGGGTACAATGAGCAGTTCTTC
CDR3 protein: CAISESRAGGYNEQFF

D gene: .
clone size: .
J gene: TRBJ1-1
V gene: TRBV6-6
CDR3 DNA: TGTGCCAGCAGCAGAATGGAGGGGTACACTGAAGCTTTCTTT
CDR3 protein: CASSRMEGYTEAFF

D gene: TRBD1
clone size: .
J gene: TRBJ1-4
V gene: TRBV6-5
CDR3 DNA: TGTGCCAGCACAGGGGGCGCCGGAGAAAAACTGTTTTTT
CDR3 protein: CASTGGAGEKLFF

D gene: .
clone size: .
J gene: TRBJ2-7
V gene: TRBV30
CDR3 DNA: TGTGCCTGGAGTGTAGGGGTCGAGCAGTACTTC
CDR3 protein: CAWSVGVEQYF

D gene: .
clone size: .
J gene: TRBJ2-5
V gene: TRBV6-5
CDR3 DNA: TGTGCCAGCACTCTTGACGGGGGCGAAGAGACCCAGTACTTC
CDR3 protein: CASTLDGGEETQYF

D gene: TRBD2
clone size: .
J gene: TRBJ2-1
V gene: TRBV7-6
CDR3 DNA: TGTGCCAGCAGCCTCCGCCCCGGGACTAGCGGGGGGTATAGCTCCTACAATGAGCAGTTCTTC
CDR3 protein: CASSLRPGTSGGYSSYNEQFF

D gene: TRBD1
clone size: .
J gene: TRBJ1-5
V gene: TRBV19
CDR3 DNA: TGTGCCAGTAGTAAATACAGGGGAGGGGGTCAGCCCCAGCATTTT
CDR3 protein: CASSKYRGGGQPQHF

D gene: .
clone size: .
J gene: TRBJ2-7
V gene: TRBV5-8
CDR3 DNA: TGTGCCAGCAGCTTGATAACAGGGAGTCAGTACGAGCAGTACTTC
CDR3 protein: CASSLITGSQYEQYF

D gene: .
clone size: .
J gene: TRBJ2-7
V gene: TRBV5-8
CDR3 DNA: TGTGCCAGCAGCTTGCGCCCAGGGTGGTACGAGCAGTACTTC
CDR3 protein: CASSLRPGWYEQYF

D gene: TRBD1
clone size: many
J gene: TRBJ2-7
V gene: TRBV5-8
CDR3 DNA: TGTGCCAGCAGCCCCTGGACAGGGGCCGAGCAGTACTTC
CDR3 protein: CASSPWTGAEQYF

D gene: .
clone size: .
J gene: TRBJ2-7
V gene: TRBV5-4
CDR3 DNA: TGTGCCAGCTTGGACAGTGCCTTGTCTAGCGAGCAGTACTTC
CDR3 protein: CASLDSALSSEQYF

D gene: .
clone size: .
J gene: TRBJ2-5
V gene: TRBV1
CDR3 DNA: TGCACCAGCAGCCCTAAAGGACTAGCGGGGCAAGAGACCCAGTACTTC
CDR3 protein: CTSSPKGLAGQETQYF

D gene: .
clone size: .
J gene: TRBJ2-1
V gene: TRBV7-3
CDR3 DNA: TGTGCCAGCAGCTTAACAGGGGGTTCTACGGAGCAGTTCTTC
CDR3 protein: CASSLTGGSTEQFF

D gene: .
clone size: .
J gene: TRBJ1-3
V gene: TRBV7-9
CDR3 DNA: TGTGCCAGCAGCTTATTAATGGGATCTGGAAACACCATATATTTT
CDR3 protein: CASSLLMGSGNTIYF